This entry is about one T cell receptor beta chain. The antigen remains undetermined. The repertoire was sequenced with immunoSEQ multiplex PCR; TCRdb's copy has only in-frame clones and lacks some. The repertoire consists of about 64,000 clones, with about 90% occurring once and the leading ten covering 4.5% to 5.5%. This record belongs to a study of OX40 agonist ivuxolimab in advanced cancers. Background on the study: Given to patients was ivuxolimab, an agonistic anti-OX40 (CD134) antibody. Points from the study as a whole: Clonal expansion by week 6 occurred in CD4+ and CD8+ blood T cells (at 0.1 to 3.0 mg/kg).

The receptor was derived from an adult with an advanced solid tumor such as melanoma, head and neck, liver or kidney cancer. Specimen: CD4+ or CD8+ T cells sorted from blood, collected in a trial of the OX40 agonist ivuxolimab.

CDR3: CASSLSEGDQETQYF. CDR3 DNA sequence: TGTGCCAGCAGTTTATCGGAGGGGGACCAAGAGACCCAGTACTTC. The chain uses TRBV27 and TRBJ2-5; possibly TRBD1 or TRBD2 for D (6 bases each). The V gene lost 0 bases and the J gene lost 0 bases, with 8 bases spanning the gap. Germline CDR1 MNHEY, CDR2 SMNVEV (reference sequence). This CDR3 region has 15 residues.